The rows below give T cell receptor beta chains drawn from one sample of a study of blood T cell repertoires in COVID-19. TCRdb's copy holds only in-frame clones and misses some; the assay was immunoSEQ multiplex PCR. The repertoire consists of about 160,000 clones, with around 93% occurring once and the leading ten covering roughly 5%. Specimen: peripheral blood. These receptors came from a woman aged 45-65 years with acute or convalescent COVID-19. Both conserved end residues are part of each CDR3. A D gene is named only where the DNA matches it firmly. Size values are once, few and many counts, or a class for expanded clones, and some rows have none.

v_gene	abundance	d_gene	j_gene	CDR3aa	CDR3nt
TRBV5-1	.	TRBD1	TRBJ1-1	CASSPSGGTEAFF	TGCGCCAGCAGCCCATCAGGGGGAACTGAAGCTTTCTTT
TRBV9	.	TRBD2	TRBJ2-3	CASSVVAGGVDTQYF	TGTGCCAGCAGCGTAGTTGCGGGAGGTGTCGATACGCAGTATTTT
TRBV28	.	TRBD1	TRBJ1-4	CASRLTGPGTNEKLFF	TGTGCCAGCAGGCTGACAGGGCCCGGAACTAATGAAAAACTGTTTTTT
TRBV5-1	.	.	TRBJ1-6	CASSSGNSPLHF	TGCGCCAGCAGCTCGGGGAATTCACCCCTCCACTTT
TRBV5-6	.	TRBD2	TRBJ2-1	CASSSTRASGNYNEQFF	TGTGCCAGCAGCTCTACCAGGGCTAGCGGAAATTACAATGAGCAGTTCTTC
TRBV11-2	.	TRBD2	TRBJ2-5	CASSWTSGHETQYF	TGTGCCAGCAGCTGGACTAGCGGACATGAGACCCAGTACTTC
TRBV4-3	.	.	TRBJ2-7	CASSQDAGRYEQYF	TGCGCCAGCAGCCAAGATGCGGGGAGGTACGAGCAGTACTTC
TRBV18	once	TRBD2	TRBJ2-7	CASSPGGTRAYEQYF	TGTGCCAGCTCACCCGGGGGGACTAGAGCCTACGAGCAGTACTTC
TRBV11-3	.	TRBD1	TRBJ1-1	CASSSTGWDRGQGVRTEAFF	TGTGCCAGCAGCTCCACGGGGTGGGACAGGGGGCAGGGGGTTCGCACTGAAGCTTTCTTT
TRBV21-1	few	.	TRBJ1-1	CASEREGDTEAFF	TGTGCCAGCGAAAGGGAGGGGGACACTGAAGCTTTCTTT
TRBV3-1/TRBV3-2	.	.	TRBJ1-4	CASSQDCGGRNEKLFF	TGTGCCAGCAGCCAAGATTGCGGGGGGCGGAATGAAAAACTGTTTTTT
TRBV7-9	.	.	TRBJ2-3	CASSLVQGRDTQYF	TGTGCCAGCAGCTTAGTGCAGGGCCGAGATACGCAGTATTTT
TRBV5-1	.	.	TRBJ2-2	CASSWEQGASGSLVGELFF	TGCGCCAGCAGCTGGGAACAGGGGGCTAGCGGGAGTCTTGTCGGGGAGCTGTTTTTT
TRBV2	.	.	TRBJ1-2	CASRETGSDGYTF	TGTGCCAGCAGAGAGACAGGTTCGGATGGCTACACCTTC
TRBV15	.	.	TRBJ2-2	CATSRVAPTGELFF	TGTGCCACCAGCAGAGTCGCGCCCACCGGGGAGCTGTTTTTT
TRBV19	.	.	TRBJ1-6	CASSTGENSPLHF	TGTGCCAGTAGTACAGGGGAGAATTCACCCCTCCACTTT
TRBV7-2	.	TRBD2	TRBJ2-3	CASNSRGGPDTQYF	TGTGCCAGCAACTCCCGGGGGGGCCCAGATACGCAGTATTTT
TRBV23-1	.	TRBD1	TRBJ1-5	CASSQPGTGPFWQPQHF	TGCGCCAGCAGTCAACCCGGGACAGGGCCTTTTTGGCAGCCCCAGCATTTT
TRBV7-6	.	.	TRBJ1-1	CASSSSRGNEAFF	TGTGCCAGCAGCTCGTCCAGGGGAAATGAAGCTTTCTTT